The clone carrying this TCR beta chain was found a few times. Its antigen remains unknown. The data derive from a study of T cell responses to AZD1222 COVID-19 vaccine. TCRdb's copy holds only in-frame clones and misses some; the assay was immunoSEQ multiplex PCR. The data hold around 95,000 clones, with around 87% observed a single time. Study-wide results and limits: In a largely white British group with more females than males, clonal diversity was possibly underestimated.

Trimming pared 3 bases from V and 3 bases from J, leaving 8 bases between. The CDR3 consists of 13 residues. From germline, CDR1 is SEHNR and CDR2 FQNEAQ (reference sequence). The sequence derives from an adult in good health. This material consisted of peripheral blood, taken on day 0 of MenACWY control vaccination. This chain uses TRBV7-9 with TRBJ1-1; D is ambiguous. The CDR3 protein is CASSFARYTEAFF. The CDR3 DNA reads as TGTGCCAGCAGCTTTGCGAGGTACACTGAAGCTTTCTTT.